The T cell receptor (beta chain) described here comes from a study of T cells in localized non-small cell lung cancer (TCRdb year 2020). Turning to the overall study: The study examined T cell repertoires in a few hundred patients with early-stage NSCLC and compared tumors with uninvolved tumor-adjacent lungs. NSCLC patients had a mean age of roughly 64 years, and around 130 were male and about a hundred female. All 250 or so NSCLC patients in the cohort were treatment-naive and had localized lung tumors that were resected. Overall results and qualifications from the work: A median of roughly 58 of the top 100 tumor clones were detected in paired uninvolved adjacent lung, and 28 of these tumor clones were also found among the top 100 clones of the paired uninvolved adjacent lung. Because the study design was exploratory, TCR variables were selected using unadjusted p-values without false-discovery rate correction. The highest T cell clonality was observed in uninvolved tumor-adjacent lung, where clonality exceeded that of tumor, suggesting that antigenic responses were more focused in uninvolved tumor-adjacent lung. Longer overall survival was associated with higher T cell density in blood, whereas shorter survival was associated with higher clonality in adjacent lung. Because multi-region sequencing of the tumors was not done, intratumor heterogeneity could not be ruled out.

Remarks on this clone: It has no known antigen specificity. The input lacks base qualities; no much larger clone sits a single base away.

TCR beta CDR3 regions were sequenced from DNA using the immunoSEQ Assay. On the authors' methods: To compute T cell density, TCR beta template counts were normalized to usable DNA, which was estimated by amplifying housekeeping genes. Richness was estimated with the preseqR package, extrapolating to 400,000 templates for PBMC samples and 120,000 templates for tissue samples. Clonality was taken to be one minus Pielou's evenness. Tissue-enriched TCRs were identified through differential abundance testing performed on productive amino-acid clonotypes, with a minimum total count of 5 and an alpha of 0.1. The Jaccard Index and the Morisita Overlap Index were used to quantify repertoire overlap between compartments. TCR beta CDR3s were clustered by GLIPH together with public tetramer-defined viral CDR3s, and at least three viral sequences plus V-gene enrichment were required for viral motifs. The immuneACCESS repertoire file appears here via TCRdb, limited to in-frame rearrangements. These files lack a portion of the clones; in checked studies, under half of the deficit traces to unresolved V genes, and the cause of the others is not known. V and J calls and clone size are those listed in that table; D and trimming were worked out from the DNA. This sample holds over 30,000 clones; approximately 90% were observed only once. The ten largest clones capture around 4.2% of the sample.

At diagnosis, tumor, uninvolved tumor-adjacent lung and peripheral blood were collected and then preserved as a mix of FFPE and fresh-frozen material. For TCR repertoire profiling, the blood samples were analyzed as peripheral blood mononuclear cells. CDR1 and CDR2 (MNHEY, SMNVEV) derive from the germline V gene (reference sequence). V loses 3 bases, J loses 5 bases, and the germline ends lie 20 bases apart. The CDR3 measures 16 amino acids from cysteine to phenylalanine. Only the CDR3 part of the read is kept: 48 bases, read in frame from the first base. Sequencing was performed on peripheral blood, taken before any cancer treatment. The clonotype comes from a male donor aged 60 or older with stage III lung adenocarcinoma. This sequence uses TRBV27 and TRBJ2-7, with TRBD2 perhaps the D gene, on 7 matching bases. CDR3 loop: CASSFLLGGAKNEQYF. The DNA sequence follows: TGTGCCAGCAGTTTCCTTTTAGGGGGGGCCAAGAACGAGCAGTACTTC.